A single sample gave rise to the 2 T cell receptor beta chains below, sequenced in a study of tumor and adjacent non-tumor tissue in lung cancer. The template was RNA from unsorted bulk tissue. A modified ARM-PCR protocol with three rounds of nested PCR amplified TCRbeta. TCRdb reprocessed the multiplex PCR reads via MiXCR and lists one record per CDR3 protein. Of over 130,000 distinct CDR3 sequences in the sample, approximately 66% were seen once. Sequencing input: lung tumor tissue. The receptors derive from a man aged 60 to 69 with small cell lung cancer.

On this clonotype itself: Given the absence of the conserved phenylalanine or tryptophan at the CDR3 end, a read error is likely. The rearrangement uses TRBV20-1 and TRBJ2-5, with 9 bases matching TRBD2. CDR3 length: 15 residues. Germline V lookup: CDR1 DFQATT, CDR2 SNEGSKA (reference sequence). V lost 6 bases to trimming and J lost 4 bases; unmatched junction nucleotides: 12. The CDR3 sequence: CSATTSGRGAETQYL. For the CDR3, the DNA is TGCAGTGCAACGACTAGCGGAAGGGGTGCAGAGACCCAGTACTTG.

The sample holds many counts of this clonotype. The V and J genes are TRBV5-4 and TRBJ2-1, with D possibly being TRBD1 (6 bases). CDR3 length: 15 amino acids. Trimming shortened V by 3 bases and J by 10 bases, and 20 bases separated the two germline ends. Germline V gene lookup returns CDR1 SGHNT and CDR2 YYREEE (reference sequence). The CDR3 DNA reads as TGTGCCAGCAGCTCGCCCCAACAGGGATTCAACGAGCAGTTCTTC. Encoded protein: CASSSPQQGFNEQFF. Full variable domain (remainder filled in from reference TRBV5-4 and TRBJ2-1): ETGVTQSPTHLIKTRGQQVTLRCSSQSGHNTVSWYQQALGQGPQFIFQYYREEENGRGNFPPRFSGLQFPNYSSELNVNALELDDSALYLCASSSPQQGFNEQFFGPGTRLTVL.